This TCR beta chain comes out of a study of identical twins. Study-level points and caveats: Cord blood beta clonotypes present at high abundance carried fewer insertions; no such pattern appeared in memory repertoires.

This clonotype was picked up many times. Its target is not known. TCRdb ran MiXCR on the 5' RACE reads and lists one entry per CDR3 protein. The sample holds just under 650,000 distinct CDR3 sequences, 7% to 7.5% seen once. CDR3 length: 15 amino acids. The ends were cut back, 3 bases at V and 0 bases at J, with 12 bases in the middle. The V gene's germline CDR1 is MDHEN and CDR2 SYDVKM. The data also belong to a second study, concerning yellow fever vaccine responses in identical twins.

This TCR derives from a woman younger than 35 in good health. Source material: PBMCs. V gene TRBV28 combines with J gene TRBJ2-7, with D perhaps assigned TRBD1 or TRBD2 (5 bases each). The CDR3 spells CASSLAGRSSYEQYF. The CDR3 DNA sequence: TGTGCCAGCAGTTTGGCAGGGAGAAGCTCCTACGAGCAGTACTTC.